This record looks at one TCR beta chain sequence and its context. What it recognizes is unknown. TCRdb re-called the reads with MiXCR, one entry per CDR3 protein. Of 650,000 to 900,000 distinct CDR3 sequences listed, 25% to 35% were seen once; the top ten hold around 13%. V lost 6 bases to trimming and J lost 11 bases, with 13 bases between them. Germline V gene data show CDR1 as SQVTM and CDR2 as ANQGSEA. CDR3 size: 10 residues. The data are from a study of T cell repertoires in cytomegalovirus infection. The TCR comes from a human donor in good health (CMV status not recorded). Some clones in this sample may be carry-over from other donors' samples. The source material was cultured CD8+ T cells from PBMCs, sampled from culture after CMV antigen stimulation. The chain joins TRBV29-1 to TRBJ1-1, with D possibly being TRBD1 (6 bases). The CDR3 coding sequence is TGCAGCGTACAGGGATGGGGGGCTTTCTTT. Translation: CSVQGWGAFF.